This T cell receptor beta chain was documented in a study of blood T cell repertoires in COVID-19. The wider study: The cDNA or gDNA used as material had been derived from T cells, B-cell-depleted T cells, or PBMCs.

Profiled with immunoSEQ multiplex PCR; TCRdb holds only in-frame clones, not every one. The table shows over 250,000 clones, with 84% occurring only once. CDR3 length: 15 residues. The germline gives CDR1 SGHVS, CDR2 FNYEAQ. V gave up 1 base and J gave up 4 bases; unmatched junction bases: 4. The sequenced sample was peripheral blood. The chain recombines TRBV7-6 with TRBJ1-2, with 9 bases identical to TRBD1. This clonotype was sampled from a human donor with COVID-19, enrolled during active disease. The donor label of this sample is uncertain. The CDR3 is CASSLGTGVPYGYTF. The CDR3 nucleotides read TGTGCCAGCAGCTTAGGGACAGGGGTTCCCTATGGCTACACCTTC.